What follows are 3 T cell receptor beta chains derived from one specimen sequenced in a study of OX40 agonist ivuxolimab in advanced cancers. This table comes from immunoSEQ multiplex PCR, and its TCRdb copy is limited to in-frame clones, with some not included. The table lists 68,000 or so clones, 82% of them singletons. Sequencing was performed on CD4+ or CD8+ T cells sorted from blood, taken in a trial of the OX40 agonist ivuxolimab. These receptors all come from an adult with an advanced solid tumor such as melanoma, head and neck, liver or kidney cancer.

This clone was picked up one time. This chain uses TRBV5-1 with TRBJ2-5, with TRBD2 identical over 7 bases. J was trimmed by 1 base and V by 5 bases; bases with no gene match: 5. This CDR3 is built from 14 residues. Germline CDR1 and CDR2: SGHRS and YFSETQ. The chain's CDR3 is CASRSVAGQETQYF. DNA of the CDR3: TGCGCCAGCAGGTCCGTAGCGGGCCAAGAGACCCAGTACTTC.

The genes are TRBV6-6 and TRBJ2-7, with D possibly being TRBD1 (6 bases). Germline V gene sequence: CDR1 MNHNY, CDR2 SVGAGI (reference sequence). The CDR3 runs 13 residues. The V and J ends lost 5 bases and 7 bases respectively, with 15 bases between them. CDR3 residues: CASSSTGSWEQYF. CDR3 nucleotide sequence: TGTGCCAGCAGTAGTACAGGGTCGTGGGAGCAGTACTTC.

The CDR3 region has the DNA TGCGCCAGCAGGGGGATCGAGGCTCCGAGCACTGAAGCTTTCTTT. This sequence encodes CASRGIEAPSTEAFF. The chain joins TRBV5-1 to TRBJ1-1; no firm D call. Deletions cut 5 bases from V and 4 bases from J, with 18 bases between. The CDR3 spans 15 residues. The germline V gene encodes CDR1 SGHRS and CDR2 YFSETQ.